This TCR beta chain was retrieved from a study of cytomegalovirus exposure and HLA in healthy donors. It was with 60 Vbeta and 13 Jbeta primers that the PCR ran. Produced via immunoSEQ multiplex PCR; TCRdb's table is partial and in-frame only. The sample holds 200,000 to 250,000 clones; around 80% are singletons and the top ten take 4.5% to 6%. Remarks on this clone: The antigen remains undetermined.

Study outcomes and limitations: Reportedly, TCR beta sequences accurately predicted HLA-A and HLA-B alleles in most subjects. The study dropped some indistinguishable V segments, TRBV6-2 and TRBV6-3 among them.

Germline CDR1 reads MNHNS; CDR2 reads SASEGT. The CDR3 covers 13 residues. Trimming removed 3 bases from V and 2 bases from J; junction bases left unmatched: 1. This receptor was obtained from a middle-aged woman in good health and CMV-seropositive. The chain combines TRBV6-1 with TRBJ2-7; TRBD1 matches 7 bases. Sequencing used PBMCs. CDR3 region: CASSDTGAYEQYF. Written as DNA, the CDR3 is TGTGCCAGCAGTGACACAGGGGCCTACGAGCAGTACTTC.